Shown below are 15 T cell receptor beta chains from a single sample sequenced in a study of identical twins. TCRdb re-called the 5' RACE reads through MiXCR, storing one row per CDR3 protein. The sample carries approximately 1.8 million distinct CDR3 sequences, less than 35% recorded once. Source material: cord blood. Receptors originate from a newborn girl in good health.

This clonotype was counted between two and nine times. The chain couples TRBV20-1 to TRBJ2-1; D is possibly TRBD1 or TRBD2 (5 bases each). Germline-derived CDR1 and CDR2 are DFQATT and SNEGSKA (reference sequence). The CDR3 runs 13 residues. The V gene lost 3 bases and the J gene lost 4 bases, with 10 bases spanning the gap. CDR3 DNA: TGCAGTGCTAGCGACTACAGGTACAATGAGCAGTTCTTC. Translation gives CSASDYRYNEQFF.

The sample holds a few counts of this clonotype. This chain links TRBV4-2 with TRBJ1-5; 7 nucleotides match TRBD1. The CDR3 contains 15 residues. With V trimmed by 5 bases and J by 4 bases, 8 bases remained unmatched. Germline loops: CDR1 LGHNA, CDR2 YNFKEQ. Here the CDR3 reads CASSFGVTGNQPQHF. DNA for the CDR3: TGTGCCAGCAGCTTCGGAGTGACAGGGAATCAGCCCCAGCATTTT.

The CDR3 protein is CSASRRLAGQETQYF. The CDR3 region has the DNA TGCAGTGCTTCCAGGCGACTAGCGGGTCAAGAGACCCAGTACTTC. This chain links TRBV20-1 with TRBJ2-7; TRBD2 matches at 10 bases. TRBJ2-5 matches the DNA end more closely, so the J call is doubtful. From germline, CDR1 is DFQATT and CDR2 SNEGSKA (reference sequence). This CDR3 is built from 15 residues.

The rearrangement uses TRBV27 and TRBJ2-7; weak D call: TRBD1 (5 bases). Trimming took off 0 bases at V and 3 bases at J, with 9 bases between the two ends. Germline V gene data show CDR1 as MNHEY and CDR2 as SMNVEV (reference sequence). The CDR3 totals 14 residues. The DNA of the CDR3 is TGTGCCAGCAGTTTATCGATCGGACACTACGAGCAGTACTTC. Translation gives CASSLSIGHYEQYF.

This clonotype was found a few times. The chain couples TRBV20-1 to TRBJ1-1; 7 bases match TRBD1. The V and J ends lost 0 bases and 2 bases, in that order; junction bases with no gene match: 6. The CDR3 contains 15 residues. Per the germline V gene, CDR1 is DFQATT and CDR2 is SNEGSKA (reference sequence). The CDR3 region is CSARDPRQGNTEAFF. CDR3 bases: TGCAGTGCTAGAGATCCGAGACAGGGAAACACTGAAGCTTTCTTT.

The chain links TRBV5-1 to TRBJ2-5, with a possible D match to TRBD2 (6 bases). Germline CDR1 SGHRS, CDR2 YFSETQ. The CDR3 loop spans 15 amino acids. V lost 0 bases and J 11 bases, leaving 20 bases between the germline ends. The CDR3 DNA reads TGCGCCAGCAGCTTGGGCGGGGAACCCTACAATGAGCAGTACTTC. This encodes CASSLGGEPYNEQYF.

This clonotype was observed a few times. The CDR3 DNA sequence: TGTGCCAGCAGCTTGGCGGGTAGCGGGAGCTATGGGACCATTCAGTACTTC. Translating it yields CASSLAGSGSYGTIQYF. The chain has TRBV5-4 and TRBJ2-4; 9 nucleotides agree with TRBD2. Unmatched junction bases numbered 13, after V lost 0 bases and J lost 9 bases. This CDR3 contains 17 residues. Germline CDR1 is SGHNT and CDR2 is YYREEE (reference sequence).

The rearrangement joins TRBV7-9 to TRBJ1-4; D is perhaps TRBD1 (5 bases). The CDR3 is made up of 17 amino acids. Per the germline V gene, CDR1 is SEHNR and CDR2 is FQNEAQ (reference sequence). V was shortened by 0 bases and J by 0 bases, with 11 bases between the two germline ends. CDR3 protein: CASSLAQRGATNEKLFF. The CDR3 DNA is TGTGCCAGCAGCTTAGCTCAGCGGGGGGCAACTAATGAAAAACTGTTTTTT.

This clonotype was detected once. The chain links TRBV15 to TRBJ1-4, with D hard to call. CDR1 and CDR2 from the germline V gene are LNHNV and YYDKDF (reference sequence). Trimming removed 3 bases from V and 1 base from J, with 9 bases in between. CDR3 length equals 15 residues. The CDR3 sequence is CATSSVRQTNEKLFF. The CDR3 DNA follows: TGTGCCACCAGCAGCGTTCGTCAAACTAATGAAAAACTGTTTTTT.

The chain links TRBV2 to TRBJ1-2; a possible D gene is TRBD1 (5 bases). CDR1 and CDR2 from the germline V gene are SNHLY and FYNNEI. Deletions cut 3 bases from V and 2 bases from J, with 10 bases between. This CDR3 has 14 amino acids. This CDR3 reads CASSDRRDNYGYTF. CDR3 in DNA: TGTGCCAGCAGTGACCGCCGGGACAACTATGGCTACACCTTC.

The chain couples TRBV4-1 to TRBJ1-5, with 8 bases that match TRBD1. Losses at the gene ends were 3 bases for V and 4 bases for J; bases not matched to a gene: 11. The CDR3 is 17 amino acids. The germline V gene has CDR1 MGHRA and CDR2 YSYEKL. The DNA of the CDR3 is TGCGCCAGCAGCCACCCCTTCCGGGGACAGGTAAATCAGCCCCAGCATTTT. Protein product: CASSHPFRGQVNQPQHF.

Many counts were recorded for this clonotype. The chain joins TRBV24-1 to TRBJ2-5; D remains unclear. The germline V gene encodes CDR1 KGHDR and CDR2 SFDVKD. CDR3 length: 12 amino acids. V was pared by 3 bases and J by 5 bases, with 6 bases between. The CDR3 reads CATSDPRETQYF. Written as DNA, the CDR3 is TGTGCCACCAGTGATCCGAGGGAGACCCAGTACTTC.

This clonotype was observed a handful of times. The chain links TRBV4-2 to TRBJ2-1; D ambiguous. The CDR3 runs 14 residues. V dropped 0 bases and J dropped 8 bases, with 11 bases sitting between them. In germline, CDR1 is LGHNA, CDR2 YNFKEQ. CDR3 in amino acids: CASSQEERFHEQFF. Here the CDR3 DNA reads TGTGCCAGCAGCCAAGAGGAACGTTTCCATGAGCAGTTCTTC.

This clonotype was observed a handful of times. V is TRBV20-1 and J is TRBJ2-4; the D gene is possibly TRBD2 (6 bases). V shed 7 bases and J shed 0 bases, with 13 bases lying between them. CDR1 is DFQATT, CDR2 SNEGSKA, per germline (reference sequence). This CDR3 has 14 amino acids. The CDR3 protein is CSVPPGLAKNIQYF. The DNA of the CDR3 is TGCAGTGTTCCTCCGGGACTAGCCAAAAACATTCAGTACTTC.

The chain joins TRBV5-5 to TRBJ2-7; no definite D call. Germline CDR1 reads SGHKS; CDR2 reads YYEKEE (reference sequence). The V and J ends lost 0 bases and 5 bases respectively, with 18 bases between them. The CDR3 sequence is 16 residues long. The CDR3 sequence: CASSLVGLVWLDEQYF. In DNA form, the CDR3 reads TGTGCCAGCAGCTTGGTAGGGTTGGTATGGTTGGACGAGCAGTACTTC.